A selection of T cell receptor beta chains follows, all from one sample in a study of post-analysis software for immune sequencing data. TCRdb passed the PCR reads through MiXCR, listing each CDR3 protein once. Among roughly 580,000 distinct CDR3 sequences listed, 40% to 50% were seen once. Sequencing input: blood. These receptor sequences come from a girl aged 10 to 17 with multiple sclerosis. Each CDR3 is given without its conserved first and last residue.

j_gene,v_gene,CDR3aa
TRBJ2-1,TRBV5-1,ASSLGEFNEQF
TRBJ2-5,TRBV9,ASSVAMGTGEQETQY
TRBJ1-1,TRBV12-3/TRBV12-4,ASSLVTGGRIAF
TRBJ2-1,TRBV12-3/TRBV12-4,ASSYPGREDNEQF
TRBJ2-3,TRBV11-1,ASNPQGTDTQY
TRBJ2-7,TRBV12-3/TRBV12-4,ASSLGFFYEQY
TRBJ1-2,TRBV20-1,SAMGTGGGYT
TRBJ1-6,TRBV5-1,ASSGQGGDSPLH
TRBJ2-4,TRBV20-1,SARDLVGENLNIQY
TRBJ2-1,TRBV7-9,ASSLGHLGGLAVYNEQF
TRBJ2-6,TRBV28,ASSFRGTSGANVLT
TRBJ1-1,TRBV5-1,TSSFELSGTEAF
TRBJ2-7,TRBV5-1,ASQFIFWRGELSGETQY